These T cell receptor beta chains were read from a single sample in a study of blood T cell repertoires in COVID-19. This table comes from immunoSEQ multiplex PCR, and its TCRdb copy is limited to in-frame clones, with some not included. The sample yields about 76,000 clones, about 83% seen once. Sequences were obtained from peripheral blood. These receptors all stem from an elderly man with acute or convalescent COVID-19. CDR3s include the opening cysteine and the closing phenylalanine or tryptophan. A D gene is named only where the DNA matches it firmly. Some rows have no size entry. The others give once, few or many, or a class for an expanded clone.

NA	TRBJ2-3	TRBV19	NA	TGTGCCAGTAGGCGTAGGGGGACCTCTAGCACAGATACGCAGTATTTT	CASRRRGTSSTDTQYF
NA	TRBJ2-2	TRBV4-1	NA	TGCGCCAGCAGCCAAGGGAGGAGTCCCATCACCGGGGAGCTGTTTTTT	CASSQGRSPITGELFF
NA	TRBJ2-2	TRBV28	NA	TGTGCCAGCTCCGGGGGATCAGCGAACACCGGGGAGCTGTTTTTT	CASSGGSANTGELFF
NA	TRBJ2-5	TRBV28	NA	TGTGCCAGCAGGCCGGACAGCCGGAGGCAAGAGACCCAGTACTTC	CASRPDSRRQETQYF
NA	TRBJ2-3	TRBV9	TRBD1	TGTGCCAGCAGCGTTTCAATTGGACAGGGGGCAGACGGCCCGTTAGGAACGCAGTATTTT	CASSVSIGQGADGPLGTQYF
NA	TRBJ2-5	TRBV7-6	TRBD2	TGTGCCAGCAGCGTCCGACTAGCCGGAGGGGTAGAGACCCAGTACTTC	CASSVRLAGGVETQYF
NA	TRBJ2-5	TRBV28	TRBD1	TGTGCCAGCAGTCCTTCTTCCGGGACAGGGGAAGAGACCCAGTACTTC	CASSPSSGTGEETQYF
NA	TRBJ2-7	TRBV2	TRBD2	TGTGCCAGCAGCGGGGGGGGAGCGGAGCAGTACTTC	CASSGGGAEQYF
NA	TRBJ1-5	TRBV7-9	NA	TGTGCCATCACCACAGGGCTCCTTTCAGCCCAGCATTTT	CAITTGLLSAQHF
NA	TRBJ2-1	TRBV18	TRBD2	TGTGCCAGCTCTCCTCAGCGGGGGGGAGACAATGAGCAGTTCTTC	CASSPQRGGDNEQFF
NA	TRBJ1-1	TRBV3-1/TRBV3-2	NA	TGTGCCAGCAGCCGGCGGGCAGGGGCTCTGAACACTGAAGCTTTCTTT	CASSRRAGALNTEAFF
NA	TRBJ2-7	TRBV5-1	TRBD1	TGCGCCAGCAGCGAGGGACAGGGGGGAGGGTACGAGCAGTACTTC	CASSEGQGGGYEQYF
NA	TRBJ1-1	TRBV7-9	NA	TGTGCCAGCAGCCTCAGTAGACTAGCTGAAGCTTTCTTT	CASSLSRLAEAFF
NA	TRBJ1-4	TRBV10-3	NA	TGTGCCATCAGTGAAGCGACAGGTTATCTGGAAAAACTGTTTTTT	CAISEATGYLEKLFF
NA	TRBJ1-4	TRBV24-1	TRBD1	TGTGCCACCAGTGACCTCCGGGACAGACTGTTTTTT	CATSDLRDRLFF
NA	TRBJ1-4	TRBV11-2	TRBD1	TGTGCCAGCAGCAGGGGACAGCTTAATGAAAAACTGTTTTTT	CASSRGQLNEKLFF
NA	TRBJ1-2	TRBV2	NA	TGTGCCAGCAGTGCTCTATCCGGGGAAGTCGATGGCTACACCTTC	CASSALSGEVDGYTF
few	TRBJ1-6	TRBV30	TRBD1	TGTGCCTGGACAGGGACAGGGGGCAGGTTGAATTCACCCCTCCACTTT	CAWTGTGGRLNSPLHF
NA	TRBJ1-2	TRBV28	NA	TGTGCCAGCAGGACAGAGAACTATGGCTACACCTTC	CASRTENYGYTF
NA	TRBJ1-5	TRBV28	TRBD1	TGTGCCAGCAGATACCGGGACAGGGTAAATCAGCCCCAGCATTTT	CASRYRDRVNQPQHF
NA	TRBJ1-3	TRBV25-1	NA	TGTGCCAGCAGTCGAGGCTCTGGAAACACCATATATTTT	CASSRGSGNTIYF
NA	TRBJ2-1	TRBV18	TRBD1	TGTGCCAGCTCACCATTGGGGACAGGGGTAGGCAATGAGCAGTTCTTC	CASSPLGTGVGNEQFF
NA	TRBJ1-1	TRBV5-1	NA	TGCGCCAGCAGCTTAGGGGCGAGGACTGAAGCTTTCTTT	CASSLGARTEAFF
NA	TRBJ2-3	TRBV14	NA	TGTGCCAGCAGCCTTACCCCCGGACTGCGGGATACGCAGTATTTT	CASSLTPGLRDTQYF
NA	TRBJ1-1	TRBV19	NA	TGTTCCAGTATTTTCCCGGGGGGGGGACTCGGGAACACTGAAGCTTTCTTT	CSSIFPGGGLGNTEAFF
NA	TRBJ1-5	TRBV21-1	NA	TGTGCCAGGGGGGACAGGGCTTTTAGGGGCAATCAGCCCCAGCATTTT	CARGDRAFRGNQPQHF
NA	TRBJ2-1	TRBV6-5	TRBD2	TGTGCCAGCGGGGACTACTCAAGCTCCTACAATGAGCAGTTCTTC	CASGDYSSSYNEQFF
once	TRBJ1-2	TRBV6-5	NA	TGTGCCAGCACACCGGTACAGGGAAACTATGGCTACACCTTC	CASTPVQGNYGYTF
NA	TRBJ1-1	TRBV18	NA	TGTGCCAGCTCACCCGATCAACTCATGAACACTGAAGCTTTCTTT	CASSPDQLMNTEAFF
NA	TRBJ2-1	TRBV19	TRBD2	TGTGCCAGTAGTATGGGGGGGGACTTCTACAATGAGCAGTTCTTC	CASSMGGDFYNEQFF
NA	TRBJ2-7	TRBV28	TRBD1	TGTGCCAGCAGTCCCCCCCGACAGGGGGCGGGCGAGCAGTACTTC	CASSPPRQGAGEQYF
NA	TRBJ1-1	TRBV4-3	TRBD1	TGCGCCAGCAGCCAAGCCCCTGGGACAGCGAACACTGAAGCTTTCTTT	CASSQAPGTANTEAFF
NA	TRBJ1-1	TRBV12-5	NA	TGTGCTAGTGGTTTGGGAACAGGGAACACTGAAGCTTTCTTT	CASGLGTGNTEAFF
NA	TRBJ1-1	TRBV5-1	NA	TGCGCCAGCAGACGGGGGGAGGTGAACACTGAAGCTTTCTTT	CASRRGEVNTEAFF
NA	TRBJ2-7	TRBV5-8	TRBD2	TGTGCCAGCAGCCTCGGGACTAGCGGGACCTACGAGCAGTACTTC	CASSLGTSGTYEQYF
NA	TRBJ1-6	TRBV4-1	TRBD1	TGCGCCAGCAGCCAAGAGACAGGGTATAATTCACCCCTCCACTTT	CASSQETGYNSPLHF